What follows describes a single T cell receptor beta chain. Which antigen it targets is not known. No per-base quality is available; no much larger clone lies one base away. Library creation used 5' RACE. The listed sequencing device is Illumina HiSeq 2500. A second roughly 6 to 11 cycle PCR used a sample-barcoded 5' primer and a J-beta primer mix. A template-switch 5' adaptor carrying 12 random nucleotides introduced a unique molecular identifier onto each TCR beta cDNA molecule. At least 2.5 million CDR3-containing paired-end reads were obtained from each sample. First-strand cDNA synthesis was performed from all RNA using the Mint cDNA synthesis kit, with priming by a TRBC-specific oligonucleotide. All cDNA was treated with uracil-DNA glycosylase and then went through a first 18-cycle PCR with the universal primers M1SS and BC2_uni_R. Regarding the original processing steps: Normalization of each sample was performed by random selection of 1 million high-quality reads, each carrying a distinct molecular identifier. Reads sharing molecular identifiers were discarded rather than binned into consensus sequences. CDR3 identification, clonotype clustering and error correction used MiTCR with a Q25 quality threshold and the strictest error-elimination algorithm. A nonparametric unseen species model using Euler transformation provided a lower-bound estimate of total TCR beta diversity. TCRdb reworked the public reads: Q25 trimming with fastp, MiXCR clone assembly, productive beta chains retained. Rows are unified per CDR3 protein, each entry keeping the most common DNA and genes. These V and J calls rely on TCRdb rather than the paper's analysis. Here the sample has around 1.5 million distinct CDR3 sequences; about 43% occur a single time. Around 8% of the sample is held by the ten biggest clonotypes.

CDR1 DFQATT and CDR2 SNEGSKA were looked up in the germline V gene (reference sequence). There are 16 amino acids in the CDR3, from cysteine to phenylalanine inclusive. The CDR3 DNA has 48 bases and is translated from base 1. Trimming removed 3 bases from V and 2 bases from J; the gene matches leave 8 bases unexplained. The data derive from a study of blood T cells in healthy people across ages (dated by TCRdb to the mid-2010s). At the level of the whole study: In model experiments, template switching captured roughly one uniquely barcoded TCR beta cDNA molecule for every two T cells. The donors were split into four age groups: young (average around 15 years), middle-aged (more than 35), aged (roughly 60) and long-lived (roughly 80). For two donors (one aged 18 to 29 and one aged 80 or older), the study analyzed two additional independent replicas of 1 million unique cDNA reads from the same blood draw. Donors of different ages were randomly distributed across sequencing lanes to avoid experimental bias. To track age-related changes in TCR beta repertoire diversity, the study relied on deep sequencing normalized with unique cDNA molecular identifiers.

Donors were a few dozen systemically healthy Caucasian individuals from Russia aged roughly 6 to 95 years. About 10 milliliters of peripheral blood were collected from each donor into EDTA-treated Vacutainer tubes. Ficoll-Paque density-gradient centrifugation was used to isolate PBMCs, with at least 6.5 million per sample. Total RNA, at least 6 micrograms per sample, was extracted from PBMCs with Trizol reagent. Naive CD45RAhigh/CD27high T cell percentages were measured by flow cytometry on a PBMC aliquot from every donor. Here is what the overall study found, with its caveats: Estimates of total diversity based on one million sequenced T cells were regarded as lower bounds and as underestimates. The long-lived group showed more naive CD4+ T cells, fewer expanded clones and increased TCR diversity than the aged group, suggesting age selection. As age increased, observed TCR beta diversity per million T cells dropped in a roughly linear way, and a significant reduction was already evident by age about 40. Observed TCR beta diversity correlated strongly with the percentage of naive T cells measured by flow cytometry. The CMV infection status of donors was not known, potentially confounding age-related changes in expanded clonotypes. Since profiling was done on bulk unsorted PBMCs, naive and antigen-experienced compartments could not be conclusively compared.

Material for sequencing was blood. The V gene is TRBV20-1 and the J gene is TRBJ2-3; TRBD2 aligns with 10 central bases. The origin of this receptor is a woman between 18 and 29 years old in good health. The CDR3 region reads CSARRELAGHTDTQYF. The nucleotides are TGCAGTGCTAGGCGAGAACTAGCGGGGCACACAGATACGCAGTATTTT.